The 25 T cell receptor beta chains given below trace back to one sample, sequenced in a study of T cell responses to AZD1222 COVID-19 vaccine. Data came from immunoSEQ multiplex PCR; TCRdb stores just in-frame clones and leaves some out. The sample shows about 150,000 clones, 80% to 95% of them seen only once. The sample here was peripheral blood, taken on day 0 of AZD1222 vaccination. All receptors derive from an adult in good health.

The V gene is TRBV7-2, the J gene TRBJ1-4, with D hard to call. Germline loops: CDR1 SGHTA, CDR2 FQGNSA. The V gene lost 5 bases and the J gene lost 8 bases, with 18 bases spanning the gap. The CDR3 runs 15 residues. DNA of the CDR3: TGTGCCAGCAGCCTAAACCGATTACCGGCGGAAAAACTGTTTTTT. Translation gives CASSLNRLPAEKLFF.

This chain links TRBV7-3 with TRBJ1-2; a possible D gene is TRBD1 (5 bases). There are 19 residues in the CDR3. V was shortened by 3 bases and J by 8 bases, with 31 bases between the two germline ends. Germline CDR1 SGHTA, CDR2 FQGTGA. This CDR3 reads CASSFTSVGLGSGLDGYTF. CDR3 DNA: TGTGCCAGCAGCTTTACCTCAGTGGGTTTGGGGTCGGGGCTTGACGGCTACACCTTC.

The chain employs TRBV10-2 and TRBJ2-1; 9 nucleotides line up with TRBD2. The V and J ends lost 10 bases and 2 bases, in that order; junction bases with no gene match: 9. Per germline, CDR1 WSHSY and CDR2 SAAADI. The CDR3 has 15 residues. CDR3 in DNA: TGCGCCACACTAGCGGGTAGGTCGACCTACAATGAGCAGTTCTTC. This encodes CATLAGRSTYNEQFF.

The chain uses TRBV18 and TRBJ2-7; no definite D call. Germline CDR1 is KGHSH and CDR2 is LQKENI. The V and J ends lost 2 bases and 1 base respectively, with 6 bases between them. This CDR3 has 13 amino acids. The CDR3 is CASSPDGSYEQYF. The CDR3 DNA reads TGTGCCAGCTCACCAGACGGATCCTACGAGCAGTACTTC.

This clone came up many times. Here the CDR3 reads CARPLTYNRTPHRELFF. CDR3 coding DNA: TGTGCCAGACCTCTAACCTACAACAGGACGCCGCACCGGGAGCTGTTTTTT. The V call is TRBV6-4, the J call TRBJ2-2, with D perhaps TRBD1 (5 bases). Trimming removed 9 bases from V and 9 bases from J, with 29 bases in between. The CDR3 spans 17 residues. Germline CDR1 reads MRHNA; CDR2 reads SNTAGT.

The chain carries TRBV19 and TRBJ1-2, with 7 bases identical to TRBD1. In germline, CDR1 is LNHDA, CDR2 SQIVND (reference sequence). V shed 7 bases and J 4 bases; nucleotides not matched to a gene: 6. The CDR3 sequence is 13 residues long. The CDR3 is CASKGQNFYGYTF. The CDR3 coding sequence is TGTGCCAGTAAGGGACAGAATTTCTATGGCTACACCTTC.

This clone was recorded only once. The chain employs TRBV14 and TRBJ1-6; D is uncertain. The length of the CDR3 is 15 residues. V lost 1 base to trimming and J lost 11 bases, with 15 bases between them. Germline V gene sequence: CDR1 SGHDN, CDR2 FVKESK. The CDR3 coding sequence is TGTGCCAGCAGCCAAGCGCCTACCGGGATGGCACCCCTCCACTTT. Protein sequence: CASSQAPTGMAPLHF.

The chain couples TRBV9 to TRBJ2-5; D might be TRBD1 or TRBD2, each matching 5 bases. The CDR3 sequence is 14 residues long. Per the germline V gene, CDR1 is SGDLS and CDR2 is YYNGEE. Trimming pared 3 bases from V and 5 bases from J, leaving 14 bases between. The CDR3 bases are TGTGCCAGCAGCGGGGGGACGTTATACGAGACCCAGTACTTC. It translates to CASSGGTLYETQYF.

V is TRBV4-3 and J is TRBJ2-1; 8 bases match TRBD1. Germline loops: CDR1 LGHNA, CDR2 YSLEER. J lost 5 bases, V lost 3 bases, and 12 bases had no gene match. The CDR3 has 17 residues. The CDR3 reads CASSHLGPGTGDNEQFF. Here the CDR3 DNA reads TGCGCCAGCAGCCATCTAGGACCCGGGACAGGCGACAATGAGCAGTTCTTC.

This clone occurred once. The CDR3 sequence: CASSPFGGLNNEKLFF. The DNA for the CDR3 is TGTGCCAGCTCACCATTCGGGGGGCTAAATAATGAAAAACTGTTTTTT. This chain links TRBV18 with TRBJ1-4; TRBD1 is a possible D gene (6 bases). Germline V gene data show CDR1 as KGHSH and CDR2 as LQKENI. Trimming cost V 2 bases and J 4 bases, with 14 bases left between them. CDR3 length: 16 residues.

The chain uses TRBV6-5 and TRBJ2-7; no clear D. The CDR3 runs 11 residues. The V end was cut by 8 bases, the J end by 0 bases, with 5 bases between. Per germline, CDR1 MNHEY and CDR2 SVGAGI. The CDR3 coding sequence is TGTGCCAGCGGAACCTCCTACGAGCAGTACTTC. Encoded protein: CASGTSYEQYF.

The rearrangement uses TRBV7-3 and TRBJ2-5, with unresolved D. Trimming left V 1 base short and J 4 bases short, with 16 bases between. Germline-derived CDR1 and CDR2 are SGHTA and FQGTGA. This CDR3 has 16 residues. The CDR3 here is CASSLIPVGLGETQYF. Here the CDR3 DNA reads TGTGCCAGCAGCTTAATTCCGGTTGGATTGGGAGAGACCCAGTACTTC.

The rearrangement uses TRBV3-1 (or the pseudogene TRBV3-2) and TRBJ2-7; D assignment may be TRBD1 or TRBD2 (5 bases each). Germline loops: CDR1 LGHDT, CDR2 YNNKEL (reference sequence). The V end lost 1 base, the J end lost 7 bases, and 14 bases lay between the germline ends. The CDR3 is made up of 14 amino acids. CDR3 sequence reads: CASSQGGTHGEQYF. DNA of the CDR3: TGTGCCAGCAGCCAAGGAGGGACCCACGGAGAGCAGTACTTC.

The chain is built from TRBV6-5 and TRBJ2-7, with TRBD2 matching over 9 bases. This CDR3 is built from 15 residues. V was pared by 2 bases and J by 3 bases, with 5 bases of the junction left unmatched. From germline, CDR1 is MNHEY and CDR2 SVGAGI. CDR3 residues: CASSYSLAGIYEQYF. The CDR3 DNA reads as TGTGCCAGCAGTTACAGCCTAGCGGGGATCTACGAGCAGTACTTC.

V gene TRBV11-1 combines with J gene TRBJ1-6; TRBD1 is a possible D gene (6 bases). The CDR3 covers 14 residues. Per the germline V gene, CDR1 is SGHAT and CDR2 is FQDESV (reference sequence). V was pared by 5 bases and J by 3 bases, with 8 bases between. CDR3 bases: TGTGCCAGCAGCGTACAGGGCTATAATTCACCCCTCCACTTT. It codes for CASSVQGYNSPLHF.

The chain carries TRBV5-4 and TRBJ1-1; tentatively, D is TRBD1 (5 bases). Germline loops: CDR1 SGHNT, CDR2 YYREEE (reference sequence). The germline V and J ends were trimmed by 3 bases and 4 bases, with 13 bases remaining between them. The CDR3 loop spans 14 amino acids. CDR3 DNA sequence: TGTGCCAGCAGCTCGATGACAGACGCCACTGAAGCTTTCTTT. Its protein product is CASSSMTDATEAFF.

V is TRBV12-5 and J is TRBJ2-3; D remains unclear. Trimming took 4 bases from V and 5 from J, leaving 10 bases between them. The germline gives CDR1 LGHNT, CDR2 FRNRAP. This CDR3 comprises 13 residues. CDR3 sequence reads: CASGSKNGDTQYF. The DNA of the CDR3 is TGTGCTAGTGGTTCGAAAAATGGAGATACGCAGTATTTT.

The count of this clone is one. This sequence joins TRBV4-2 and TRBJ2-1, with no clear D. V dropped 0 bases and J dropped 12 bases, with 18 bases sitting between them. Germline values: CDR1 LGHNA, CDR2 YNFKEQ. The CDR3 runs 15 residues. Here the CDR3 reads CASSQEQSQPGPQFF. Here the CDR3 DNA reads TGTGCCAGCAGCCAAGAGCAGAGTCAGCCGGGCCCGCAGTTCTTC.

V usage is TRBV3-1 (or the pseudogene TRBV3-2) and J usage is TRBJ1-2; D ambiguous. Germline V gene lookup returns CDR1 LGHDT and CDR2 YNNKEL (reference sequence). Between the trimmed V and J ends, which lost 3 bases and 1 base, there was a span of 15 bases. CDR3 length: 16 residues. The CDR3 spells CASSQASGRSNYGYTF. The CDR3 DNA reads TGTGCCAGCAGCCAGGCGTCTGGCAGGAGTAACTATGGCTACACCTTC.

V gene TRBV15 combines with J gene TRBJ2-1, with TRBD2 matching over 8 bases. Germline V lookup: CDR1 LNHNV, CDR2 YYDKDF (reference sequence). This CDR3 has 15 residues. V shed 0 bases and J 10 bases; nucleotides not matched to a gene: 8. DNA for the CDR3: TGTGCCACCAGCAGAGATCTAGCGGGCTCAGGGGAGCAGTTCTTC. Translated: CATSRDLAGSGEQFF.

CDR3 in amino acids: CASSLAETYGYTF. For the CDR3, the DNA is TGTGCCAGCAGCTTAGCCGAGACCTATGGCTACACCTTC. The chain is built from TRBV7-9 and TRBJ1-2; D gene uncertain. The CDR3 has 13 residues. The V and J ends lost 0 bases and 4 bases respectively, with 6 bases between them. Germline CDR1 and CDR2: SEHNR and FQNEAQ (reference sequence).

This clone is a singleton in its sample. The V gene is TRBV7-8, the J gene TRBJ2-4, with 8 bases matching TRBD1. CDR1 SGHVS and CDR2 FQNEAQ come from the germline V gene. There are 19 residues in the CDR3. V lost 5 bases to trimming and J lost 0 bases; unmatched junction nucleotides: 15. The CDR3 nucleotides read TGTGCCAGCAGCGCAATCGTAGGACAGGGATCCTTAGCCAAAAACATTCAGTACTTC. As protein: CASSAIVGQGSLAKNIQYF.

The genes are TRBV4-3 and TRBJ1-2; D remains ambiguous. There are 16 residues in the CDR3. The germline CDR1 and CDR2 sequences are LGHNA and YSLEER. Trimming cost V 1 base and J 0 bases, with 12 bases left between them. CDR3 residues: CASSQGGQVSNYGYTF. The CDR3 nucleotides are TGCGCCAGCAGCCAAGGAGGGCAGGTATCTAACTATGGCTACACCTTC.

The J gene is TRBJ2-6, the V gene TRBV5-1, with D possibly matching TRBD1 (5 bases). Germline CDR1 SGHRS, CDR2 YFSETQ. Trimming stripped 0 bases from V and 0 bases from J, with 10 bases between. The CDR3 contains 17 residues. The CDR3 reads CASSLVGARSGANVLTF. The CDR3 DNA is TGCGCCAGCAGCTTGGTTGGGGCCCGCTCTGGGGCCAACGTCCTGACTTTC.

The table lists this clone with a count of one. This chain connects TRBV27 to TRBJ2-1, with 9 bases identical to TRBD2. Germline values: CDR1 MNHEY, CDR2 SMNVEV (reference sequence). The CDR3 is 14 amino acids. Trimming took 6 bases from V and 4 from J; bases not matched to a gene: 4. CDR3: CASRVGLAYNEQFF. The CDR3 DNA sequence: TGTGCCAGCAGGGTGGGACTAGCTTACAATGAGCAGTTCTTC.